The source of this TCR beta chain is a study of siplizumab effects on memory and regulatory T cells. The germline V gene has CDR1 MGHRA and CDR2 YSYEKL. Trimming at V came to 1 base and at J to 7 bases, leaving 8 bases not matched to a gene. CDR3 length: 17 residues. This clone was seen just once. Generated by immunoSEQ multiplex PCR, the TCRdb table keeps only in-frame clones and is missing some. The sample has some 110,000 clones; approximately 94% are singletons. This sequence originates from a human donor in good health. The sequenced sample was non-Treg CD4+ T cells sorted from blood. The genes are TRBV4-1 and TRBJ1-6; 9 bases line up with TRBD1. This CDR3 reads CASSQGRTGTGNSPLHF. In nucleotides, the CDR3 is TGCGCCAGCAGCCAAGGACGAACCGGGACAGGGAATTCACCCCTCCACTTT.